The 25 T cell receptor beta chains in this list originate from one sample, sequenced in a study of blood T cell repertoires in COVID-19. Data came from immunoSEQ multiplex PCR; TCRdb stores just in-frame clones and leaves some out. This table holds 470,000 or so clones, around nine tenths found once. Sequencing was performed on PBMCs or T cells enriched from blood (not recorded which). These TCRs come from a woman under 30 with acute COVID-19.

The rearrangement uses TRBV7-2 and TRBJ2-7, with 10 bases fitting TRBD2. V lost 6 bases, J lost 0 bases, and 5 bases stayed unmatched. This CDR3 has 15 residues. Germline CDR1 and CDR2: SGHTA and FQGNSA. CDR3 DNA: TGTGCCAGCAGGGAGACTAGCGGGTACTCCTACGAGCAGTACTTC. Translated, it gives CASRETSGYSYEQYF.

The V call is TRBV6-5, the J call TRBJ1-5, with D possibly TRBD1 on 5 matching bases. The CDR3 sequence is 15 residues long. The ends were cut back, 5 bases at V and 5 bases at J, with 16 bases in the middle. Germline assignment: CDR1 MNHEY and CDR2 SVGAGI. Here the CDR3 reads CASSLLGRADQPQHF. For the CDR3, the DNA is TGTGCCAGCAGTCTTCTGGGCAGGGCTGATCAGCCCCAGCATTTT.

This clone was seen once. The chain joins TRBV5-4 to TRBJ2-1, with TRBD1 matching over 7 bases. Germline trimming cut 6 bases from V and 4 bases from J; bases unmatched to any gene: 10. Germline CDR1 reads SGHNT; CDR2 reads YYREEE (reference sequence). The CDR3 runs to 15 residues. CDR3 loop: CASNSRQGQYNEQFF. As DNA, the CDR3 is TGTGCCAGCAACTCTCGACAGGGACAATACAATGAGCAGTTCTTC.

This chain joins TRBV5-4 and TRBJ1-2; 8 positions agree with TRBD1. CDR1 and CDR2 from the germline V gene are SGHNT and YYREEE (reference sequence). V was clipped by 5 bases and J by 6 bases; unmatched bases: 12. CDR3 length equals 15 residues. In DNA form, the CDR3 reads TGTGCCAGCAGAAATCCGGGACAGGAAGGAAATGGCTACACCTTC. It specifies CASRNPGQEGNGYTF.

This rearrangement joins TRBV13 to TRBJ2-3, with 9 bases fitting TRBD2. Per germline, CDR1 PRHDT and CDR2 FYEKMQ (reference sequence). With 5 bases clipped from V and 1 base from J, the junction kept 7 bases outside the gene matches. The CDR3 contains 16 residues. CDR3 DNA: TGTGCCAGCAGCCTTATGCTAGCGGGGCGCACAGATACGCAGTATTTT. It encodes CASSLMLAGRTDTQYF.

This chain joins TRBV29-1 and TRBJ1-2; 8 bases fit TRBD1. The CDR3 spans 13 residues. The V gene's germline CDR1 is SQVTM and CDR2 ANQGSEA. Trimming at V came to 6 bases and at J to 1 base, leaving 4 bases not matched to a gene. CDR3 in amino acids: CSVRDRLNYGYTF. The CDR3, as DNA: TGCAGCGTGAGGGACAGGCTTAACTATGGCTACACCTTC.

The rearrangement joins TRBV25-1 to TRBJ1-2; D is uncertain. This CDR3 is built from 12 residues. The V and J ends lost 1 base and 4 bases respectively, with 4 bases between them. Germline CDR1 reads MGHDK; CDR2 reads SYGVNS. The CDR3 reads CASSESIYGYTF. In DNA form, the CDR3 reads TGTGCCAGCAGTGAATCAATCTATGGCTACACCTTC.

CDR3 residues: CASSLSLWATGELFF. The CDR3 nucleotides read TGTGCCAGCAGCTTGTCCCTTTGGGCCACCGGGGAGCTGTTTTTT. The chain is built from TRBV5-4 and TRBJ2-2; D remains unclear. Germline V gene sequence: CDR1 SGHNT, CDR2 YYREEE (reference sequence). This CDR3 contains 15 residues. Trimming stripped 1 base from V and 4 bases from J, with 11 bases between.

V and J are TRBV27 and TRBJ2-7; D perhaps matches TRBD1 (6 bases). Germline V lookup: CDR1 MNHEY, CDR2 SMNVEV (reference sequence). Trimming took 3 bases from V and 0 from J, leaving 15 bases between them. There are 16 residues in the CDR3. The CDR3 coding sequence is TGTGCCAGCAGTTTTCACGGGACACAGGGCTCCTACGAGCAGTACTTC. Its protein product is CASSFHGTQGSYEQYF.

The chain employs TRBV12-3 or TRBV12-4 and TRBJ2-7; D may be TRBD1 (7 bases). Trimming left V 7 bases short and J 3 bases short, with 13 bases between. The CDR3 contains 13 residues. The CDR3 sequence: CASTWGDSYEQYF. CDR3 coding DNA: TGTGCCAGCACTTGGGGGGACAGCTACGAGCAGTACTTC.

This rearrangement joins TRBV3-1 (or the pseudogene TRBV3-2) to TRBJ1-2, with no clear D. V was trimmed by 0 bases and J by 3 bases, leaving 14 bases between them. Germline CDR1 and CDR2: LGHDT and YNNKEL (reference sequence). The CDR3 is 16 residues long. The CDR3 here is CASSQDLKSGHYGYTF. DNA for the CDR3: TGTGCCAGCAGCCAAGATCTCAAAAGCGGCCACTATGGCTACACCTTC.

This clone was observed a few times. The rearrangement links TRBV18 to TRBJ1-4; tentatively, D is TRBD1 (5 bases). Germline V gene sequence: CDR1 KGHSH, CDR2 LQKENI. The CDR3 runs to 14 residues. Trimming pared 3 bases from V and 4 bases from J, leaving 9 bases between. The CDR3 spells CASSPGQGNEKLFF. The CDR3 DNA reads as TGTGCCAGCTCACCGGGCCAGGGTAATGAAAAACTGTTTTTT. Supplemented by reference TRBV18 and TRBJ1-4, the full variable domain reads NAGVMQNPRHLVRRRGQEARLRCSPMKGHSHVYWYRQLPEEGLKFMVYLQKENIIDESGMPKERFSAEFPKEGPSILRIQQVVRGDSAAYFCASSPGQGNEKLFFGSGTQLSVL.

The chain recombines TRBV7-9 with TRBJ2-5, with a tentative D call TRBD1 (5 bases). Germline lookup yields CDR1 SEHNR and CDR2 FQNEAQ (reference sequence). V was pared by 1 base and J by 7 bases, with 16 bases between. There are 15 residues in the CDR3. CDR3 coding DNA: TGTGCCAGCAGCTTAGATGCCAGGGCTCTGGGGACCCAGTACTTC. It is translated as CASSLDARALGTQYF.

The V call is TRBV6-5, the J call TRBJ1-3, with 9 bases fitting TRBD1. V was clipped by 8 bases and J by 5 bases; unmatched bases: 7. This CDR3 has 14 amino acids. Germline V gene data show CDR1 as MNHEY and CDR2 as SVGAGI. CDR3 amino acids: CASWRDRERNTIYF. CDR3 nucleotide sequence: TGTGCCAGCTGGAGGGACAGGGAAAGAAACACCATATATTTT.

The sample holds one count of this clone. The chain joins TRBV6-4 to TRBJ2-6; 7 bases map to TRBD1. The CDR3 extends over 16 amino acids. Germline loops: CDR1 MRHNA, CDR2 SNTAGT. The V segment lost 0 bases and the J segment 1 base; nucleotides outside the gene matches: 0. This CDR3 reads CASSDSGQSGANVLTF. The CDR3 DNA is TGTGCCAGCAGTGACTCGGGACAGTCTGGGGCCAACGTCCTGACTTTC.

CDR3 sequence: CASNGRGSYNEQFF. The CDR3 DNA reads TGTGCCAGTAACGGGCGGGGCTCCTACAATGAGCAGTTCTTC. The chain uses TRBV19 and TRBJ2-1; D is possibly TRBD2 (6 bases). The CDR3 is 14 amino acids. V lost 7 bases to trimming and J lost 0 bases, with 10 bases between them. Germline V CDR1 and CDR2: LNHDA, SQIVND (reference sequence).

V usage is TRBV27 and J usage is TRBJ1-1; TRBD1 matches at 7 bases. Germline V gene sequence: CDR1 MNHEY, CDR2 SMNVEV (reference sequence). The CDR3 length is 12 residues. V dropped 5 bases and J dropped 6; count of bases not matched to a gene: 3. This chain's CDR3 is CASSQGVAEAFF. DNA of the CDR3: TGTGCCAGCAGTCAGGGGGTGGCTGAAGCTTTCTTT.

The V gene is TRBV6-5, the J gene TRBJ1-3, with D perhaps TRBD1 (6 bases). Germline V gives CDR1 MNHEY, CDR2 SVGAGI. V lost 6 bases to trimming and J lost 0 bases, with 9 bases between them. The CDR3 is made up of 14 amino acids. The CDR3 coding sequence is TGTGCCAGCAGGATGACAGGCTCTGGAAACACCATATATTTT. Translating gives CASRMTGSGNTIYF.

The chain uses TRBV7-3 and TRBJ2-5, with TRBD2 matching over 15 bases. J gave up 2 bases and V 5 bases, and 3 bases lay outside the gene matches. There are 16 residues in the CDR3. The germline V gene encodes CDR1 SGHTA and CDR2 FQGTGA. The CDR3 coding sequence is TGTGCCAGCAGCCCCGGGACTAGCGGGGGGCAAGAGACCCAGTACTTC. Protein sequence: CASSPGTSGGQETQYF.

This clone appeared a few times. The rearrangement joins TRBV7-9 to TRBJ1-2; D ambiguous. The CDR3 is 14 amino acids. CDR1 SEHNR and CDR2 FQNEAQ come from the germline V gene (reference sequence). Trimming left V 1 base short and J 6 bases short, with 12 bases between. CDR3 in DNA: TGTGCCAGCAGCTTAGAGGCCGGGTTGCATGGCTACACCTTC. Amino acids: CASSLEAGLHGYTF.

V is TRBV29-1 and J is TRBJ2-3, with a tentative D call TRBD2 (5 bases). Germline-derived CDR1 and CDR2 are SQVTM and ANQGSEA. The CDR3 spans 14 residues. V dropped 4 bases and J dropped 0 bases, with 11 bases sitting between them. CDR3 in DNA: TGCAGCGTTGGAGGTGGGAGTAGCACAGATACGCAGTATTTT. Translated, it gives CSVGGGSSTDTQYF.

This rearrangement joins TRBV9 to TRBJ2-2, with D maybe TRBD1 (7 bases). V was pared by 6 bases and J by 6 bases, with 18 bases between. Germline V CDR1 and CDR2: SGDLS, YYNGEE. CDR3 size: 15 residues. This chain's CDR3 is CASNPGGISPGELFF. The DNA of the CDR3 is TGTGCCAGCAATCCAGGGGGGATTTCACCCGGGGAGCTGTTTTTT.

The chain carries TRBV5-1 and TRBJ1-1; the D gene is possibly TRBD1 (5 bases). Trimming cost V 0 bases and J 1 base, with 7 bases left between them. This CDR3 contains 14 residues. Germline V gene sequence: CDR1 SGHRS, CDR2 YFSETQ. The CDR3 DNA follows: TGCGCCAGCAGCTTGGTCGGACAGAACACTGAAGCTTTCTTT. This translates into CASSLVGQNTEAFF.

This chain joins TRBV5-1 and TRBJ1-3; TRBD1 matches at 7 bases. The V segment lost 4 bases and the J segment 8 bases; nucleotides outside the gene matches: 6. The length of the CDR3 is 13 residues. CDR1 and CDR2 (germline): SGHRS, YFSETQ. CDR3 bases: TGCGCCAGCAGCCTCAGACAGGGAGACACCATATATTTT. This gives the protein CASSLRQGDTIYF.

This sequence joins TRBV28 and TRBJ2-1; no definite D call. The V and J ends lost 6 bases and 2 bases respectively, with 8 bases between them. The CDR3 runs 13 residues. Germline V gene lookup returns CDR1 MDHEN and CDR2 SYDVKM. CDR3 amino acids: CASRKATYNEQFF. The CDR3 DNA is TGTGCCAGCAGGAAAGCGACCTACAATGAGCAGTTCTTC.